This TCR beta chain emerged from a study of beta chain features in type 1 diabetes. Study information: Patient and healthy donor groups were alike in age, gender and cell yields. Study-wide results and caveats: A pattern of fewer insertions and more deletions at VDJ junctions was seen in type 1 diabetes patients. Shortening that was moderate but significant affected the TCRB CDR3s of Type 1 diabetes patients in all four CD4+ subsets.

In this sample, this clone turned up a few times. Its target is unknown. Trimming pared 3 bases from V and 1 base from J, leaving 7 bases between. CDR1 and CDR2 from the germline V gene are KGHSH and LQKENI. The CDR3 consists of 14 residues. Heparinised blood was drawn once per donor, averaging roughly 120 mL. Stem cell-like memory, regulatory, central memory and naive CD4+ cells were sorted via CD45RO/CCR7/CD25/CD127/CD95/CD27. Since all of the isolated RNA was reverse transcribed, expressed TCRB transcripts were what got sequenced. Assay used: immunoSEQ multiplex PCR; TCRdb lists only in-frame clones, some missing. The sample yields a few hundred thousand clones, approximately 10% seen once.

Sequencing was performed on naive CD4+ T cells from blood. The TCR comes from a man aged 25-45 years with type 1 diabetes. V gene TRBV18 combines with J gene TRBJ1-3; D not certain. The CDR3 nucleotides read TGTGCCAGCTCACCCCCAGGATCTGGAAACACCATATATTTT. Its protein is CASSPPGSGNTIYF.